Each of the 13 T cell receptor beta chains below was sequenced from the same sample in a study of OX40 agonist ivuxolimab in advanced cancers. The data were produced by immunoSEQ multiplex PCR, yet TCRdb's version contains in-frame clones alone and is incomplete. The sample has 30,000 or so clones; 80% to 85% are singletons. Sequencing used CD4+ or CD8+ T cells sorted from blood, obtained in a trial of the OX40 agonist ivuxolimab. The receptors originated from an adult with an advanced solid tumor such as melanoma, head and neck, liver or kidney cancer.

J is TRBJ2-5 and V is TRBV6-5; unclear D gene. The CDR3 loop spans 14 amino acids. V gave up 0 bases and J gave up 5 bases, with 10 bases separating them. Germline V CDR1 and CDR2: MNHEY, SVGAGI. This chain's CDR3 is CASSYSFLGETQYF. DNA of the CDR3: TGTGCCAGCAGTTACTCGTTTTTGGGGGAGACCCAGTACTTC.

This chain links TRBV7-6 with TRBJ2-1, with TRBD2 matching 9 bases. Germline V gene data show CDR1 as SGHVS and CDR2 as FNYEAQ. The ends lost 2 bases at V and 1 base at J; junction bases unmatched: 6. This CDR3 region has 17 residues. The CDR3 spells CASSLLASGKSYNEQFF. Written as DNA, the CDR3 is TGTGCCAGCAGCTTACTTGCTAGCGGGAAGTCCTACAATGAGCAGTTCTTC.

CDR3 amino acids: CASSQETEAFF. CDR3 bases: TGCGCCAGCAGCCAAGAGACTGAAGCTTTCTTT. This chain connects TRBV4-1 to TRBJ1-1; D gene uncertain. The germline V gene encodes CDR1 MGHRA and CDR2 YSYEKL. The length of the CDR3 is 11 residues. V was clipped by 0 bases and J by 5 bases, with 1 base between them.

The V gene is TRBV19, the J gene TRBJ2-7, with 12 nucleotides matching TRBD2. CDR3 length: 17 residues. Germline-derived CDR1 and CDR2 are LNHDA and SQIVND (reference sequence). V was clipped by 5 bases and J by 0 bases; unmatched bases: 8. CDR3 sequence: CASSLRLAGDSSYEQYF. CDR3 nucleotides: TGTGCCAGTAGTCTGCGACTAGCGGGGGACAGCTCCTACGAGCAGTACTTC.

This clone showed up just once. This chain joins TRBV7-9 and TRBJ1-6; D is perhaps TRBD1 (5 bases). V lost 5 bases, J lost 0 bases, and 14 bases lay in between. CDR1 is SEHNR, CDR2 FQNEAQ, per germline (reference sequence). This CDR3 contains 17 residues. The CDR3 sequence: CASSPGTASSYNSPLHF. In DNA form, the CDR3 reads TGTGCCAGCAGCCCCGGGACGGCAAGCTCCTATAATTCACCCCTCCACTTT. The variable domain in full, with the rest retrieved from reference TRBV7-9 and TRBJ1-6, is DTGVSQNPRHKITKRGQNVTFRCDPISEHNRLYWYRQTLGQGPEFLTYFQNEAQLEKSRLLSDRFSAERPKGSFSTLEIQRTEQGDSAMYLCASSPGTASSYNSPLHFGNGTRLTVT.

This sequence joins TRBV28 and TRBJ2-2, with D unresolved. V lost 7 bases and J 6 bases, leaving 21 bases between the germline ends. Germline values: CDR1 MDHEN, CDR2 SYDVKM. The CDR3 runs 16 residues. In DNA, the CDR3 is TGTGCCAGCATCAGTCGAGCCCGCAGTCAAGCCGGGGAGCTGTTTTTT. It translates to CASISRARSQAGELFF.

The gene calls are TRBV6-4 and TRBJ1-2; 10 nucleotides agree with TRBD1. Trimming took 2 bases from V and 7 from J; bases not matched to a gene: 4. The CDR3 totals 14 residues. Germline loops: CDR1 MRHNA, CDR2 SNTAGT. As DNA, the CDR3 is TGTGCCAGCAGTGACGCCGGGACAGGGGCTGGCTACACCTTC. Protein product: CASSDAGTGAGYTF.

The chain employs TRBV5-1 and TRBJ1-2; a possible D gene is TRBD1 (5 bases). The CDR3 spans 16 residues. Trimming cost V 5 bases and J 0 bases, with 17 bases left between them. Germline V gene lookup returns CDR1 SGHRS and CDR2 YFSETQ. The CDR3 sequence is CASSSKGTSTNYGYTF. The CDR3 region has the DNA TGCGCCAGCAGTTCTAAAGGGACCTCCACTAACTATGGCTACACCTTC. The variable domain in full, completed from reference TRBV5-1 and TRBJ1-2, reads KAGVTQTPRYLIKTRGQQVTLSCSPISGHRSVSWYQQTPGQGLQFLFEYFSETQRNKGNFPGRFSGRQFSNSRSEMNVSTLELGDSALYLCASSSKGTSTNYGYTFGSGTRLTVV.

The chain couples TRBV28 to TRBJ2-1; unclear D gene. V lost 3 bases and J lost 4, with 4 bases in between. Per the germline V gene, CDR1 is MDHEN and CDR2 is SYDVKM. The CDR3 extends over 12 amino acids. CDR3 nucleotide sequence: TGTGCCAGCAGTTTCCTTTACAATGAGCAGTTCTTC. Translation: CASSFLYNEQFF.

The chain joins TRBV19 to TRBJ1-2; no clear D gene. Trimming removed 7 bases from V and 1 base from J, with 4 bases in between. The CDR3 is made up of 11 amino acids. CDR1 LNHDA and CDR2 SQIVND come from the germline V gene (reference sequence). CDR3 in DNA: TGTGCCAGTATGAGTAACTATGGCTACACCTTC. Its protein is CASMSNYGYTF.

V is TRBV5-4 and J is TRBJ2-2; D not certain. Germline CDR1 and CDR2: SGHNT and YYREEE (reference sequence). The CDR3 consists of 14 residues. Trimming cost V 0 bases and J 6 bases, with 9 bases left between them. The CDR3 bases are TGTGCCAGCAGCTTGGAAGAGCGCCCCGGGGAGCTGTTTTTT. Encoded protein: CASSLEERPGELFF.

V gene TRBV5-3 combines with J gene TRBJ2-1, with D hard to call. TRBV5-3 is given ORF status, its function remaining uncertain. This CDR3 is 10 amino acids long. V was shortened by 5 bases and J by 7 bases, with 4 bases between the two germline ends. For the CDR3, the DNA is TGTGCCAGAAGTACGAATGAGCAGTTCTTC. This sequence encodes CARSTNEQFF.

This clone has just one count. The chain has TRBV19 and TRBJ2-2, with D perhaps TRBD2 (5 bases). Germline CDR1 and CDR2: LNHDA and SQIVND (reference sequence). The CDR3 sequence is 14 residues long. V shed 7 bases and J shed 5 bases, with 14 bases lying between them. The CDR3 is CASNAGVNTGELFF. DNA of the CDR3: TGTGCCAGTAACGCCGGGGTCAATACCGGGGAGCTGTTTTTT.